The 13 T cell receptor beta chains below were found in one sample sequenced in a study of T-cell memory formation after mild COVID-19. Using its own MiXCR run on the 5' RACE reads, TCRdb lists one record per CDR3 protein. Among under 550,000 distinct CDR3 sequences listed, approximately 19% were seen once. The sequencing sample was made of PBMCs or a T cell subset sorted from them (not recorded which). These receptors were obtained from a man aged 18 to 30 who had mild COVID-19 (a few samples of this study predate the infection). Cell type and time point are not known.

The genes are TRBV28 and TRBJ1-2; D not resolved. The CDR3 length is 13 residues. Germline V gives CDR1 MDHEN, CDR2 SYDVKM. V was cut by 6 bases and J by 0 bases, with 8 bases left in between. In DNA, the CDR3 is TGTGCCAGCAGGAAAGGAGCTAACTATGGCTACACCTTC. It yields the protein CASRKGANYGYTF.

This clonotype was observed at least ten times. This chain joins TRBV20-1 and TRBJ2-5; TRBD2 matches at 14 bases. The CDR3 sequence is 15 residues long. Germline loops: CDR1 DFQATT, CDR2 SNEGSKA (reference sequence). Unmatched junction bases numbered 3, after V lost 5 bases and J lost 1 base. The CDR3 nucleotides are TGCAGTGCTGATGGGACTAGCGGGGGCCAAGAGACCCAGTACTTC. It is translated as CSADGTSGGQETQYF.

V and J are TRBV12-3 or TRBV12-4 and TRBJ1-2, with D maybe TRBD1 (6 bases). V lost 6 bases to trimming and J lost 13 bases, with 15 bases between them. The CDR3 has 11 residues. The CDR3 protein is CASSPGTSTTF. The CDR3 nucleotides are TGTGCCAGCAGCCCCGGGACAAGCACCACCTTC.

V usage is TRBV7-9 and J usage is TRBJ2-5; 10 positions agree with TRBD1. The CDR3 has 16 amino acids. Germline values: CDR1 SEHNR, CDR2 FQNEAQ (reference sequence). Trimming took 5 bases from V and 5 from J; bases not matched to a gene: 11. CDR3 amino acids: CASSPRQGAHLETQYF. The CDR3 coding sequence is TGTGCCAGCAGCCCACGACAGGGGGCTCACTTGGAGACCCAGTACTTC. Filled out from reference TRBV7-9 and TRBJ2-5, the complete variable domain reads DTGVSQNPRHKITKRGQNVTFRCDPISEHNRLYWYRQTLGQGPEFLTYFQNEAQLEKSRLLSDRFSAERPKGSFSTLEIQRTEQGDSAMYLCASSPRQGAHLETQYFGPGTRLLVL.

Comment on this clonotype: One end of the junction does not line up with germline, which may come from a read error. The chain recombines TRBV7-2 with TRBJ2-5; 8 bases fit TRBD2. The CDR3 length is 15 residues. CDR1 and CDR2 (germline): SGHTA, FQGNSA. CDR3 in DNA: TGTGACAGCAGCTCCTACGCGGGGGGCCAAGAGACCCAGTACTTC. Translating gives CDSSSYAGGQETQYF.

This clonotype was counted ten times or more. V and J are TRBV5-1 and TRBJ2-2, with 10 bases aligning to TRBD1. Germline V gene lookup returns CDR1 SGHRS and CDR2 YFSETQ. The trim removed 3 bases at V and 5 bases at J, leaving 4 bases unmatched. The CDR3 is 15 amino acids. The CDR3: CASSWTGGETGELFF. The CDR3 nucleotides read TGCGCCAGCAGCTGGACAGGGGGTGAAACCGGGGAGCTGTTTTTT.

This clonotype was detected many times. V is TRBV11-2 and J is TRBJ2-3, with 8 nucleotides matching TRBD2. The V gene's germline CDR1 is SGHAT and CDR2 FQNNGV. Trimming at V came to 4 bases and at J to 6 bases, leaving 15 bases not matched to a gene. The CDR3 has 17 residues. The DNA for the CDR3 is TGTGCCAGCAGCTCCGCGGGACTAGGGGCAGCTTGGGATACGCAGTATTTT. This sequence encodes CASSSAGLGAAWDTQYF.

The rearrangement joins TRBV5-1 to TRBJ1-2; perhaps TRBD1 as D (6 bases). Per the germline V gene, CDR1 is SGHRS and CDR2 is YFSETQ. V was trimmed by 3 bases and J by 4 bases, leaving 16 bases between them. The CDR3 is 15 residues long. This CDR3 reads CASSSLGGLAYGYTF. In nucleotides, the CDR3 is TGCGCCAGCAGCTCCCTCGGGGGCCTGGCCTATGGCTACACCTTC.

This clonotype was seen ten or more times. V gene TRBV4-3 combines with J gene TRBJ2-3; 8 positions match TRBD2. From germline, CDR1 is LGHNA and CDR2 YSLEER. The junction had 12 bases not matched to a gene; V was cut back by 4 bases and J by 6 bases. The CDR3 extends over 16 amino acids. CDR3 residues: CASSPRRGGGSDTQYF. The CDR3 bases are TGCGCCAGCAGCCCCCGACGGGGGGGCGGGTCGGATACGCAGTATTTT.

Many counts were recorded for this clonotype. The chain recombines TRBV25-1 with TRBJ2-5, with 8 positions matching TRBD2. J lost 3 bases, V lost 4 bases, and 10 bases had no gene match. Germline V gene lookup returns CDR1 MGHDK and CDR2 SYGVNS. The CDR3 is 16 residues long. The chain's CDR3 is CASSATSGGYKETQYF. The CDR3 region has the DNA TGTGCCAGCAGTGCTACCAGCGGGGGTTACAAAGAGACCCAGTACTTC.

The chain links TRBV18 to TRBJ1-4, with TRBD1 matching over 7 bases. The J segment lost 14 bases and the V segment lost 3 bases, leaving 18 bases of the junction unmatched. The length of the CDR3 is 16 residues. Looked up from germline, CDR1 is KGHSH and CDR2 is LQKENI. CDR3 coding DNA: TGTGCCAGCTCACCTCGTTCCGTGACAGGGACTGCAAAGCTGTTTTTT. Its protein is CASSPRSVTGTAKLFF.

The chain carries TRBV5-1 and TRBJ1-2, with D possibly matching TRBD1 (6 bases). Looked up from germline, CDR1 is SGHRS and CDR2 is YFSETQ. The CDR3 runs to 15 residues. Trimming shortened V by 0 bases and J by 0 bases, and 9 bases separated the two germline ends. For the CDR3, the DNA is TGCGCCAGCAGCTTGGAGCCAGGGGCTAACTATGGCTACACCTTC. This translates into CASSLEPGANYGYTF.

This rearrangement joins TRBV6-6 to TRBJ2-3, with 8 nucleotides matching TRBD2. CDR3 size: 17 residues. Per the germline V gene, CDR1 is MNHNY and CDR2 is SVGAGI (reference sequence). The trim removed 2 bases at V and 4 bases at J, leaving 11 bases unmatched. The CDR3 protein is CASSYGLGGAEADTQYF. DNA for the CDR3: TGTGCCAGCAGTTACGGACTCGGGGGGGCTGAGGCAGATACGCAGTATTTT.